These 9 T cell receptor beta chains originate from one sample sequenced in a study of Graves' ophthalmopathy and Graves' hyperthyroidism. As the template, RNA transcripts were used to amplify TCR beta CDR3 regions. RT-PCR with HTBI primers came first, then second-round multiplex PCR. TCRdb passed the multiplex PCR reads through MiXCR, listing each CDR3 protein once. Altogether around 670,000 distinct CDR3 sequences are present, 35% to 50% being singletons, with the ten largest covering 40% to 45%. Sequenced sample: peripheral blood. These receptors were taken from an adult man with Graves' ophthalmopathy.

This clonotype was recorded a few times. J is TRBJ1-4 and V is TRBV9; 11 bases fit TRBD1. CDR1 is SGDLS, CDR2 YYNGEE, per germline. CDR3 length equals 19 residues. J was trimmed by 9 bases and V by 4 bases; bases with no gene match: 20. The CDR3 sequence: CASSQDRPWTGGVLQKLFF. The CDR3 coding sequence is TGTGCCAGCAGCCAAGATCGGCCCTGGACAGGGGGCGTTTTGCAAAAACTGTTTTTT.

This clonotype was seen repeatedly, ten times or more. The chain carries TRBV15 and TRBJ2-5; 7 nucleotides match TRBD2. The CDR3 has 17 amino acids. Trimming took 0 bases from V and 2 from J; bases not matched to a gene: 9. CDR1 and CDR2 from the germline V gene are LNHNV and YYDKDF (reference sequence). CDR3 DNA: TGTGCCACCAGCAGAGATTACCCAGCGGGACCACAAGAGACCCAGTACTTC. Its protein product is CATSRDYPAGPQETQYF. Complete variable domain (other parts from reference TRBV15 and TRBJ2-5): DAMVIQNPRYQVTQFGKPVTLSCSQTLNHNVMYWYQQKSSQAPKLLFHYYDKDFNNEADTPDNFQSRRPNTSFCFLDIRSPGLGDTAMYLCATSRDYPAGPQETQYFGPGTRLLVL.

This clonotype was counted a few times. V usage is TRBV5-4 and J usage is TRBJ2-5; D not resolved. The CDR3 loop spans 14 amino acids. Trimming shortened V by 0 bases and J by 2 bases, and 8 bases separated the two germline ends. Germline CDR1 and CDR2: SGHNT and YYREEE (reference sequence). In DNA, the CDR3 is TGTGCCAGCAGCTTGGCGCCAGCACAAGAGACCCAGTACTTC. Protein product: CASSLAPAQETQYF.

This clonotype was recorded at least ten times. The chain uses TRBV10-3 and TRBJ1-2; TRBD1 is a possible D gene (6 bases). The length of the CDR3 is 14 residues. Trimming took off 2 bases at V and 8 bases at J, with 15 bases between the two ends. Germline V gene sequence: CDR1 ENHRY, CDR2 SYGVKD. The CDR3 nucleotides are TGTGCCATCAGTGAGGAGGGGGAACAGGACGGCTACACCTTC. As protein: CAISEEGEQDGYTF.

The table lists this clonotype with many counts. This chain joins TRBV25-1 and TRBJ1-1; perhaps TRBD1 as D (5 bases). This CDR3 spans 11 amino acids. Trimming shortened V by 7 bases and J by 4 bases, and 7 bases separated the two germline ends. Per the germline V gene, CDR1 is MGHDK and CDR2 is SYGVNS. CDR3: CASIRGTEAFF. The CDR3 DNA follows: TGTGCCAGCATAAGGGGCACTGAAGCTTTCTTT.

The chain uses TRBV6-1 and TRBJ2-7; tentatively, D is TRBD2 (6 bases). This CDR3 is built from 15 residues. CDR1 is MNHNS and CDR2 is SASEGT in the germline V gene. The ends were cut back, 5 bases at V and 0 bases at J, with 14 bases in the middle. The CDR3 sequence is CASSFAGRSSYEQYF. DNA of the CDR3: TGTGCCAGCAGTTTCGCGGGACGGAGCTCCTACGAGCAGTACTTC.

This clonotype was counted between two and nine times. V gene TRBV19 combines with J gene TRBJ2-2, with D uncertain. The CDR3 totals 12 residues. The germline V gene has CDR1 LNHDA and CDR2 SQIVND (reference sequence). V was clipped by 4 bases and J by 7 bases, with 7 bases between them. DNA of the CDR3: TGTGCCAGTAGTACAAAGGGCGGGGAGCTGTTTTTT. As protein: CASSTKGGELFF.

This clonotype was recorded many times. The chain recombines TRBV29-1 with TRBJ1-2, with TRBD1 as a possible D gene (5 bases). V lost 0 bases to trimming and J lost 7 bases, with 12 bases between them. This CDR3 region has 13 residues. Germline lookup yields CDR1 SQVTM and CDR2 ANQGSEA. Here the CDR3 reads CSVEESLQAGYTF. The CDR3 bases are TGCAGCGTTGAAGAGTCCCTACAGGCTGGCTACACCTTC.

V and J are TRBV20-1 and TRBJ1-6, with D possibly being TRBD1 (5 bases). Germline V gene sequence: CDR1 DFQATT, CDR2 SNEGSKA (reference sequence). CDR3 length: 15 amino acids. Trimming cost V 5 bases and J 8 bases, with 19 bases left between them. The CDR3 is CSAPYRGVFDSPLHF. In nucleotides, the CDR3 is TGCAGTGCTCCCTATAGAGGGGTGTTTGATTCACCCCTCCACTTT.